The 18 T cell receptor beta chains in this list originate from one sample, sequenced in a study of cytomegalovirus exposure and HLA in healthy donors listed by TCRdb under 2017. The library was prepared using the immunoSEQ multiplex PCR assay. For the multiplex PCR, a mixture combining 60 forward primers for TCR Vbeta segments and 13 reverse primers for TCR Jbeta segments was used. TCRdb obtained this table from immuneACCESS and retained in-frame rearrangements with V and J assigned. These tables miss some clones; where compared with another copy, unresolved V genes account for less than half of the shortfall, and the remainder is unexplained. The sample includes roughly 6,900 clones, with roughly half observed a single time. About 5.8% of the sample is held by the ten biggest clonotypes. Sequencing used PBMCs. These receptors all stem from a man aged 25 to 45 in good health and CMV-seropositive.

The chain couples TRBV4-3 to TRBJ2-1, with 7 bases fitting TRBD2. There are 17 residues in the CDR3. Germline CDR1 is LGHNA and CDR2 is YSLEER. After removal of 1 base from V and 7 bases from J, the junction contained 13 bases not matched to a gene. The DNA of the CDR3 is TGCGCCAGCAGCCAAGGAGGAACGGAAGGACTAGTTAATGAGCAGTTCTTC. Amino acid sequence: CASSQGGTEGLVNEQFF.

J is TRBJ1-4 and V is TRBV30; the D is unclear. The V gene's germline CDR1 is GTSNPN and CDR2 SVGIG (reference sequence). This CDR3 comprises 11 residues. This CDR3 is CAALTNEKLFF. The CDR3 region has the DNA TGTGCGGCCTTAACTAATGAAAAACTGTTTTTT. The full variable domain, in which reference TRBV30 and TRBJ1-4 provide the parts outside the CDR3, is SQTIHQWPATLVQPVGSPLSLECTVEGTSNPNLYWYRQAAGRGLQLLFYSVGIGQISSEVPQNLSASRPQDRQFILSSKKLLLSDSGFYLCAALTNEKLFFGSGTQLSVL.

This clone was counted between two and nine times. V is TRBV4-1 and J is TRBJ2-7, with D possibly being TRBD2 (5 bases). The CDR3 is 16 residues long. Trimming pared 1 base from V and 1 base from J, leaving 14 bases between. Per the germline V gene, CDR1 is MGHRA and CDR2 is YSYEKL. CDR3 residues: CASSQGSLDPSYEQYF. The DNA for the CDR3 is TGCGCCAGCAGCCAAGGATCACTAGACCCTTCCTACGAGCAGTACTTC.

The chain recombines TRBV6-1 with TRBJ2-2; no definite D call. Trimming took 6 bases from V and 7 from J, leaving 12 bases between them. CDR1 is MNHNS and CDR2 is SASEGT in the germline V gene. This CDR3 spans 13 amino acids. The CDR3 DNA reads TGTGCCAGCAGGGGCCCTTTGATCGGGGAGCTGTTTTTT. Protein sequence: CASRGPLIGELFF.

This clone was seen just once. The chain uses TRBV9 and TRBJ2-7, with D possibly TRBD1 on 6 matching bases. The V end was cut by 0 bases, the J end by 3 bases, with 13 bases between. This CDR3 has 15 residues. In germline, CDR1 is SGDLS, CDR2 YYNGEE. The CDR3 sequence: CASSVAPGVGYEQYV. CDR3 bases: TGTGCCAGCAGCGTAGCTCCAGGGGTTGGCTACGAGCAGTACGTC.

Only one count was recorded for this clone. The junction does not match germline at one end; this may be a read error. The chain is built from TRBV20-1 and TRBJ2-6; possibly TRBD1 for D (6 bases). The CDR3 consists of 11 residues. In germline, CDR1 is DFQATT, CDR2 SNEGSKA (reference sequence). CDR3 in amino acids: CSAYDQGIWAF. CDR3 coding DNA: TGCAGTGCATACGACCAGGGGATATGGGCTTTC.

The chain couples TRBV9 to TRBJ1-6; no clear D gene. The V end lost 0 bases, the J end lost 6 bases, and 10 bases lay between the germline ends. CDR1 is SGDLS and CDR2 is YYNGEE in the germline V gene. The CDR3 spans 15 residues. CDR3 loop: CASSVVALANSPLHF. CDR3 nucleotide sequence: TGTGCCAGCAGCGTAGTTGCACTTGCTAATTCACCCCTCCACTTT.

This chain joins TRBV6-5 and TRBJ1-2; 7 positions match TRBD1. Germline CDR1 MNHEY, CDR2 SVGAGI. Trimming took 6 bases from V and 2 from J; bases not matched to a gene: 3. This CDR3 has 13 amino acids. The CDR3 region has the DNA TGTGCCAGCAGACAGACAGGGAACTATGGCTACACCTTC. Translating it yields CASRQTGNYGYTF.

V usage is TRBV6-6 and J usage is TRBJ2-7; 9 nucleotides align to TRBD2. V was clipped by 7 bases and J by 6 bases; unmatched bases: 13. The CDR3 has 15 amino acids. CDR1 is MNHNY, CDR2 SVGAGI, per germline (reference sequence). This CDR3 reads CASTSGDWGPLEQYF. The CDR3 DNA sequence: TGTGCCAGCACTAGCGGGGATTGGGGACCCCTCGAGCAGTACTTC.

The chain joins TRBV9 to TRBJ2-7; 9 positions agree with TRBD1. V was pared by 3 bases and J by 6 bases, with 7 bases of the junction left unmatched. This CDR3 has 14 residues. CDR1 SGDLS and CDR2 YYNGEE come from the germline V gene. The CDR3 sequence: CASSAAAGQGEQYF. For the CDR3, the DNA is TGTGCCAGCAGCGCCGCCGCGGGACAGGGCGAGCAGTACTTC.

This clone came up once. The rearrangement joins TRBV30 to TRBJ1-6; possible D gene TRBD1, 6 bases. The V gene's germline CDR1 is GTSNPN and CDR2 SVGIG (reference sequence). The germline V and J ends were trimmed by 0 bases and 0 bases, with 15 bases remaining between them. The CDR3 contains 18 residues. The CDR3, as DNA: TGTGCCTGGAGTGTACAGGGTCAGCTTAGCTCCTATAATTCACCCCTCCACTTT. Protein sequence: CAWSVQGQLSSYNSPLHF.

This clone turned up a few times. The CDR3 loop reads CSVEDQSGHLYEQYF. The CDR3 region has the DNA TGCAGCGTTGAAGATCAGAGTGGACACCTCTACGAGCAGTACTTC. This chain joins TRBV29-1 and TRBJ2-7; TRBD1 is a possible D gene (5 bases). V shed 0 bases and J shed 3 bases, with 15 bases lying between them. In germline, CDR1 is SQVTM, CDR2 ANQGSEA. The CDR3 consists of 15 residues.

The chain employs TRBV29-1 and TRBJ1-4, with D tentatively TRBD1 (6 bases). This CDR3 contains 12 residues. Germline lookup yields CDR1 SQVTM and CDR2 ANQGSEA. V dropped 2 bases and J dropped 8 bases, with 9 bases sitting between them. The CDR3 DNA reads as TGCAGCGTTGAACTTGGGGGCGAAAAACTGTTTTTT. Translated, it gives CSVELGGEKLFF.

For this clone: The conserved phenylalanine or tryptophan normally closing the CDR3 is absent here, so this likely arose from a read error. The DNA is left out, because the CDR3 cannot be placed on it with certainty; the CDR3 is given as TCRdb lists it. The rearrangement links TRBV5-4 to TRBJ2-7; TRBD1 was called by the table and not checked on the DNA. Germline V lookup: CDR1 SGHNT, CDR2 YYREEE (reference sequence). A total of 9 residues make up the CDR3, ends included. The CDR3 here is CASSLGPPL.

This chain links TRBV7-6 with TRBJ1-1; 7 positions agree with TRBD1. After removal of 5 bases from V and 6 bases from J, the junction contained 3 bases not matched to a gene. This CDR3 region has 12 residues. In germline, CDR1 is SGHVS, CDR2 FNYEAQ. The CDR3 loop reads CASSQGGAEAFF. For the CDR3, the DNA is TGTGCCAGCAGCCAGGGGGGCGCTGAAGCTTTCTTT.

Note on this clone: A read error is the likely source, as a far larger clone sits one nucleotide away. The chain combines TRBV9 with TRBJ1-1; no reliable D call. Trimming shortened V by 6 bases and J by 7 bases, and 13 bases separated the two germline ends. Germline V gives CDR1 SGDLS, CDR2 YYNGEE. CDR3 size: 12 residues. The CDR3, as DNA: TGTGCCAGCACGAGTAGAGCCGGTGAAGCTTTCTTT. Protein sequence: CASTSRAGEAFF.

This clone occurred once. The chain employs TRBV20-1 and TRBJ2-5; no reliable D call. Germline assignment: CDR1 DFQATT and CDR2 SNEGSKA (reference sequence). There are 11 residues in the CDR3. CDR3 bases: TGCATGGCCAGCAGGCAAGAGACCCAGTACTTC. This sequence encodes CMASRQETQYF.

This clone has only a few counts. The CDR3 loop reads CASSVGLNYEQYF. CDR3 nucleotide sequence: TGTGCCAGCAGCGTAGGACTAAACTACGAGCAGTACTTC. The J gene is TRBJ2-7, the V gene TRBV9, with D tentatively TRBD2 (5 bases). Per germline, CDR1 SGDLS and CDR2 YYNGEE. V was trimmed by 0 bases and J by 3 bases, leaving 7 bases between them. This CDR3 comprises 13 residues.